The T cell receptor beta chain described here comes from a study of early T cells in non-severe SARS-CoV-2 infection. Unique molecular identifiers were affixed to single, distinct cDNA molecules. TCRdb processed the 5' RACE reads anew with MiXCR; each CDR3 protein has one entry. The sample includes 84,000 or so distinct CDR3 sequences, 11% to 15% of them seen just once. V was trimmed by 1 base and J by 3 bases, leaving 10 bases between them. From germline, CDR1 is SGHTA and CDR2 FQGNSA. This CDR3 spans 14 amino acids. The sequencing input was whole blood. The receptor was derived from an adult who was a healthcare worker with PCR-confirmed SARS-CoV-2 infection or an uninfected control (not recorded which). The chain couples TRBV7-2 to TRBJ2-7, with D possibly TRBD1 on 5 matching bases. For the CDR3, the DNA is TGTGCCAGCAGCTTAGGACAGCTGAACTACGAGCAGTACTTC. Translation: CASSLGQLNYEQYF.